This TCR beta chain was recovered during a study of Ad26.COV2.S vaccination and SARS-CoV-2 variants. Whole-study context: Donor had been placed in the Ad26.COV2.S arm of the COV1001 trial.

Findings and caveats of the study: Vaccine recipients posted higher spike-specific TCR breadth than their placebo counterparts.

CDR1 and CDR2 from the germline V gene are MNHEY and SVGAGI. The CDR3 sequence is 15 residues long. The V and J ends lost 0 bases and 0 bases respectively, with 6 bases between them. Clones were read by immunoSEQ multiplex PCR, and TCRdb kept only the in-frame ones, dropping some. This sample has around 370,000 clones, with about 85% found just once. Treatment noted: roughly 18 received Ad26.COV2.S at low or high dose, single or two shots; about 5 received placebo; per-sample allocation not given. Sampling occurred on day 63 after the first vaccine or placebo injection. Remarks on this clone: Its antigen is as yet unknown.

The sequences come from peripheral blood, collected in a trial of Ad26.COV2.S vaccine versus placebo. The clonotype was recovered from a person aged 18-60 years who received the Ad26.COV2.S COVID-19 vaccine or a placebo. The chain links TRBV6-5 to TRBJ1-3; the D is unclear. Written as DNA, the CDR3 is TGTGCCAGCAGTTACTCTTATAACTCTGGAAACACCATATATTTT. This sequence encodes CASSYSYNSGNTIYF.